Listed below are T cell receptor beta chains from one sample, sequenced in a study of glioma-infiltrating T cells after dendritic cell vaccination. Libraries were prepared by immunoSEQ multiplex PCR; TCRdb keeps only in-frame clonotypes and omits some of them. Found here are fewer than 95,000 clones, around 85% of them singletons; the top ten hold roughly 8.4%. The source was blood, collected after dendritic cell vaccination. These receptors originate from a human donor with glioblastoma. The CDR3 runs from the conserved cysteine through the conserved F or W. The size entry is marked missing in some rows and otherwise reads once, few, many or a size class.

abundance: once; j_gene: TRBJ2-5; v_gene: TRBV7-3; CDR3aa: CASSPTGAKETQYF
abundance: -; j_gene: TRBJ2-6; v_gene: TRBV28; CDR3aa: CASRAGTGDSGANVLTF
abundance: -; j_gene: TRBJ1-2; v_gene: TRBV11-2; CDR3aa: CASSLVRGPYGYTF
abundance: -; j_gene: TRBJ2-1; v_gene: TRBV7-8; CDR3aa: CASSLLGSGGKQFF
abundance: -; j_gene: TRBJ1-4; v_gene: TRBV7-9; CDR3aa: CASSLSGTATNEKLFF
abundance: -; j_gene: TRBJ1-5; v_gene: TRBV6-1; CDR3aa: CASSERTGSPGVSNQPQHF
abundance: -; j_gene: TRBJ2-1; v_gene: TRBV5-1; CDR3aa: CASSPMTGTSKYNEQFF
abundance: -; j_gene: TRBJ1-2; v_gene: TRBV6-6; CDR3aa: CASSQTGANYGYTF
abundance: -; j_gene: TRBJ2-7; v_gene: TRBV27; CDR3aa: CASSSYQGFSYEQYF
abundance: -; j_gene: TRBJ2-5; v_gene: TRBV7-3; CDR3aa: CASSLTRTPRETQYF
abundance: -; j_gene: TRBJ1-4; v_gene: TRBV6-5; CDR3aa: CASSYSAAGDLEKLFF
abundance: -; j_gene: TRBJ1-6; v_gene: TRBV5-4; CDR3aa: CASSLSRGTYNSPLHF
abundance: few; j_gene: TRBJ2-1; v_gene: TRBV28; CDR3aa: CASSLRASGRKNEQFF
abundance: -; j_gene: TRBJ1-2; v_gene: TRBV7-9; CDR3aa: CASSREGSSYTF
abundance: -; j_gene: TRBJ1-5; v_gene: TRBV5-1; CDR3aa: CASSLAGGNNQPQHF
abundance: -; j_gene: TRBJ1-5; v_gene: TRBV6-1; CDR3aa: CASTRLDSGNQPQHF
abundance: -; j_gene: TRBJ1-1; v_gene: TRBV27; CDR3aa: CASSTSSGGGTEAFF
abundance: -; j_gene: TRBJ1-1; v_gene: TRBV27; CDR3aa: CASRIELRNTEAFF
abundance: -; j_gene: TRBJ1-2; v_gene: TRBV13; CDR3aa: CASSLEGQGAGGYTF
abundance: -; j_gene: TRBJ1-5; v_gene: TRBV2; CDR3aa: CASRSSGGSNQPQHF
abundance: once; j_gene: TRBJ2-3; v_gene: TRBV6-4; CDR3aa: CASSAGLTTDTQYF
abundance: -; j_gene: TRBJ2-1; v_gene: TRBV7-9; CDR3aa: CASRSKTGGEYEQFF
abundance: -; j_gene: TRBJ2-3; v_gene: TRBV5-1; CDR3aa: CAGWMARVRTDTQYF
abundance: once; j_gene: TRBJ1-5; v_gene: TRBV5-8; CDR3aa: CASSPDPGSNQPQHF
abundance: -; j_gene: TRBJ2-2; v_gene: TRBV9; CDR3aa: CASSVEDSGGFTGELFF
abundance: -; j_gene: TRBJ2-1; v_gene: TRBV28; CDR3aa: CASSLVSVFHNEQFF
abundance: -; j_gene: TRBJ2-3; v_gene: TRBV4-1; CDR3aa: CASSQETKSGGGTDTQYF
abundance: -; j_gene: TRBJ2-3; v_gene: TRBV2; CDR3aa: CASSEAGVRGRGDTQYF
abundance: few; j_gene: TRBJ2-7; v_gene: TRBV4-1; CDR3aa: CASSLPGQSIYEQYF
abundance: -; j_gene: TRBJ2-7; v_gene: TRBV6-1; CDR3aa: CASSEWGPTGASYEQYF
abundance: -; j_gene: TRBJ1-2; v_gene: TRBV7-2; CDR3aa: CASSLAFGTRRSGYTF
abundance: once; j_gene: TRBJ1-2; v_gene: TRBV15; CDR3aa: CATSRDGENPYGYTF
abundance: -; j_gene: TRBJ2-7; v_gene: TRBV10-2; CDR3aa: CASNADGISYEQYF
abundance: -; j_gene: TRBJ2-7; v_gene: TRBV6-5; CDR3aa: CASSYRLNLEQYF
abundance: -; j_gene: TRBJ2-3; v_gene: TRBV13; CDR3aa: CASSLNLGQGAYTQYF
abundance: -; j_gene: TRBJ1-5; v_gene: TRBV4-1; CDR3aa: CASSPGVGNQPQHF
abundance: -; j_gene: TRBJ1-5; v_gene: TRBV25-1; CDR3aa: CASSNPPGQPYSNQPQHF
abundance: -; j_gene: TRBJ1-1; v_gene: TRBV19; CDR3aa: CASSDTQGTEAFF
abundance: -; j_gene: TRBJ1-2; v_gene: TRBV7-8; CDR3aa: CASSPRVGGQGALGYTF
abundance: -; j_gene: TRBJ1-1; v_gene: TRBV27; CDR3aa: CASSFRAGGNTEAFF
abundance: -; j_gene: TRBJ2-3; v_gene: TRBV27; CDR3aa: CASSVISGSMADTQYF
abundance: -; j_gene: TRBJ2-7; v_gene: TRBV18; CDR3aa: CASSPITGPAYEQYF
abundance: few; j_gene: TRBJ1-3; v_gene: TRBV19; CDR3aa: CASSNRGISGNTIYF
abundance: -; j_gene: TRBJ1-1; v_gene: TRBV6-1; CDR3aa: CASSPDRATEAFF
abundance: -; j_gene: TRBJ1-2; v_gene: TRBV21-1; CDR3aa: CASSKVSPSDTKRVRKPNYGYTF
abundance: -; j_gene: TRBJ2-2; v_gene: TRBV7-8; CDR3aa: CASSLAPVANTGELFF